This T cell receptor (beta chain) was observed in a study of blood T cells in healthy people across ages. From germline, CDR1 is PRHDT and CDR2 FYEKMQ (reference sequence). The CDR3 is 14 residues long. V was trimmed by 8 bases and J by 7 bases, leaving 15 bases between them. Total RNA extraction produced at least 5.5 micrograms (per sample) for the study. A second about 7 to 11 cycle PCR used barcoded and J-beta primers. TCRdb recomputed calls from the 5' RACE reads with MiXCR, one row per CDR3 protein. The repertoire holds 1 million to 1.2 million distinct CDR3 sequences, with roughly two fifths as singletons.

The sequence was obtained from a young man in good health. The sample comprised blood. The rearrangement joins TRBV13 to TRBJ1-6, with D perhaps TRBD1 (5 bases). The CDR3 nucleotides are TGTGCCAGCCGATCGTCGGGGGGGAATTCACCCCTCCACTTT. This gives the protein CASRSSGGNSPLHF. Full variable domain (missing parts from reference TRBV13 and TRBJ1-6): AAGVIQSPRHLIKEKRETATLKCYPIPRHDTVYWYQQGPGQDPQFLISFYEKMQSDKGSIPDRFSAQQFSDYHSELNMSSLELGDSALYFCASRSSGGNSPLHFGNGTRLTVT.